These 27 T cell receptor beta chains originate from one sample sequenced in a study of shared clonotypes between healthy human individuals. Libraries were prepared by immunoSEQ multiplex PCR; TCRdb keeps only in-frame clonotypes and omits some of them. This table holds roughly 1,600,000 clones, about 98.5% found once. Sequenced input: naive CD4+ T cells sorted from blood. Subset noted: CD45RA+ positively selected. The receptors here all came from a man in his thirties or forties in good health.

This clone has only one observation. The chain carries TRBV18 and TRBJ2-7; D not certain. Per germline, CDR1 KGHSH and CDR2 LQKENI. Trimming removed 5 bases from V and 3 bases from J, with 11 bases in between. CDR3 length: 13 amino acids. CDR3 nucleotides: TGTGCCAGCTCAGTACTACCGAACTACGAGCAGTACTTC. This codes for CASSVLPNYEQYF.

This chain connects TRBV5-1 to TRBJ1-2; TRBD1 is a possible D gene (5 bases). The CDR3 is 14 residues long. The germline V gene has CDR1 SGHRS and CDR2 YFSETQ. V dropped 2 bases and J dropped 2 bases, with 10 bases sitting between them. The CDR3 coding sequence is TGCGCCAGCAGCTTAGAGGGGCACAACTATGGCTACACCTTC. It is translated as CASSLEGHNYGYTF.

In its sample, this clone was seen once. The chain combines TRBV11-1 with TRBJ1-2; 7 positions match TRBD1. CDR1 is SGHAT and CDR2 is FQDESV in the germline V gene (reference sequence). The ends lost 5 bases at V and 0 bases at J; junction bases unmatched: 3. The CDR3 totals 14 residues. The CDR3 loop reads CASSEQGSNYGYTF. The CDR3 nucleotides are TGTGCCAGCAGCGAACAGGGGTCTAACTATGGCTACACCTTC.

This clone has just one count. CDR3 DNA: TGTGCCAGCAGCGCGGGGTATCAAGGGGGCTCCTACGAGCAGTACTTC. This translates into CASSAGYQGGSYEQYF. The J gene is TRBJ2-7, the V gene TRBV9; TRBD1 is a possible D gene (6 bases). Germline CDR1 SGDLS, CDR2 YYNGEE. Trimming stripped 3 bases from V and 0 bases from J, with 16 bases between. The CDR3 covers 16 residues.

This clone was recorded only once. The chain couples TRBV4-1 to TRBJ1-5; 9 bases are shared with TRBD1. The germline gives CDR1 MGHRA, CDR2 YSYEKL. The CDR3 covers 16 residues. The J segment lost 3 bases and the V segment lost 8 bases, leaving 11 bases of the junction unmatched. For the CDR3, the DNA is TGCGCCAGCTCACCGGGACAGGGAAGTTTCAATCAGCCCCAGCATTTT. Translation: CASSPGQGSFNQPQHF.

The chain recombines TRBV7-9 with TRBJ2-2; D call uncertain. The CDR3 sequence is 13 residues long. V was clipped by 6 bases and J by 1 base, with 6 bases between them. The germline V gene encodes CDR1 SEHNR and CDR2 FQNEAQ (reference sequence). The DNA for the CDR3 is TGTGCCAGCAGATCGGGGAACACCGGGGAGCTGTTTTTT. This codes for CASRSGNTGELFF.

In the case of this clone: The same CDR3 also results from other DNA sequences found in this sample. The chain couples TRBV5-6 to TRBJ2-1, with TRBD2 as a possible D gene (6 bases). Trimming removed 2 bases from V and 2 bases from J, with 11 bases in between. This CDR3 contains 15 residues. Germline CDR1 reads SGHDT; CDR2 reads YYEEEE. CDR3 residues: CASSLGLAPYNEQFF. The CDR3 DNA sequence: TGTGCCAGCAGCTTAGGGCTAGCGCCCTACAATGAGCAGTTCTTC.

The rearrangement uses TRBV4-2 and TRBJ2-7, with 8 bases identical to TRBD2. The CDR3 extends over 15 amino acids. The V gene's germline CDR1 is LGHNA and CDR2 YNFKEQ. V was pared by 0 bases and J by 5 bases, with 6 bases of the junction left unmatched. The CDR3 DNA reads TGTGCCAGCAGCCAAGATAAGCGGGAGCACCACGAGCAGTACTTC. It encodes CASSQDKREHHEQYF.

J is TRBJ1-2 and V is TRBV5-5, with unresolved D. CDR1 and CDR2 from the germline V gene are SGHKS and YYEKEE (reference sequence). Trimming cost V 3 bases and J 8 bases, with 17 bases left between them. The CDR3 covers 14 residues. The CDR3 coding sequence is TGTGCCAGCAGCTGGACCGAGGGTTTTTCAGGCTACACCTTC. Its protein is CASSWTEGFSGYTF.

Concerning this clone: The sample holds other DNA sequences that translate to the same CDR3. V is TRBV29-1 and J is TRBJ1-5, with 7 bases matching TRBD1. The CDR3 sequence is 13 residues long. The trim removed 5 bases at V and 7 bases at J, leaving 8 bases unmatched. Germline V gene sequence: CDR1 SQVTM, CDR2 ANQGSEA. The DNA for the CDR3 is TGCAGCGTTTCTCAGGGGGTCAACCAGCCCCAGCATTTT. Its protein is CSVSQGVNQPQHF.

The table lists this clone with a count of one. This chain joins TRBV27 and TRBJ2-1; D possibly uses TRBD1 or TRBD2 (5 bases each). CDR3 length: 15 residues. The V end was cut by 2 bases, the J end by 10 bases, with 18 bases between. Germline V lookup: CDR1 MNHEY, CDR2 SMNVEV (reference sequence). CDR3 nucleotide sequence: TGTGCCAGCAGTTTAAACCCGGCAGGGAGAGACGAGCAGTTCTTC. Translating gives CASSLNPAGRDEQFF.

The CDR3 sequence is CASSPPDGWVGYGYTF. Written as DNA, the CDR3 is TGTGCCAGCTCACCACCGGACGGCTGGGTTGGCTATGGCTACACCTTC. The chain joins TRBV18 to TRBJ1-2; no reliable D call. Germline V gene lookup returns CDR1 KGHSH and CDR2 LQKENI. Trimming pared 0 bases from V and 4 bases from J, leaving 15 bases between. This CDR3 has 16 residues.

This chain connects TRBV5-1 to TRBJ2-2, with 7 positions matching TRBD2. There are 15 residues in the CDR3. V lost 7 bases to trimming and J lost 1 base; unmatched junction nucleotides: 7. Germline V gene lookup returns CDR1 SGHRS and CDR2 YFSETQ. The CDR3 sequence is CASGAGSGNTGELFF. The CDR3 nucleotides read TGCGCCAGCGGAGCGGGATCTGGGAACACCGGGGAGCTGTTTTTT. Supplemented by reference TRBV5-1 and TRBJ2-2, the full variable domain reads KAGVTQTPRYLIKTRGQQVTLSCSPISGHRSVSWYQQTPGQGLQFLFEYFSETQRNKGNFPGRFSGRQFSNSRSEMNVSTLELGDSALYLCASGAGSGNTGELFFGEGSRLTVL.

The rearrangement links TRBV27 to TRBJ2-1; 8 nucleotides match TRBD2. V shed 5 bases, J shed 4 bases, and the junction held 13 bases outside the gene matches. Germline V CDR1 and CDR2: MNHEY, SMNVEV (reference sequence). The CDR3 is 17 residues long. CDR3 nucleotides: TGTGCCAGCAGTCCCGGACTAGCCCCCTTGCCTTACAATGAGCAGTTCTTC. Its protein product is CASSPGLAPLPYNEQFF.

CDR3 in DNA: TGTGCCAGCAGTGACAGGGGGCGACTCTCCTACGAGCAGTACTTC. Protein: CASSDRGRLSYEQYF. V usage is TRBV7-2 and J usage is TRBJ2-7, with 10 nucleotides matching TRBD1. J lost 0 bases, V lost 6 bases, and 5 bases had no gene match. The CDR3 length is 15 residues. The germline V gene encodes CDR1 SGHTA and CDR2 FQGNSA.

The chain links TRBV13 to TRBJ2-7, with D perhaps TRBD2 (7 bases). The CDR3 contains 17 residues. In germline, CDR1 is PRHDT, CDR2 FYEKMQ (reference sequence). V lost 5 bases, J lost 2 bases, and 22 bases lay in between. CDR3 sequence: CASSETRGLAEPYEQYF. CDR3 DNA sequence: TGTGCCAGCAGCGAAACCCGGGGGCTAGCGGAACCCTACGAGCAGTACTTC.

The V call is TRBV6-1, the J call TRBJ1-5; D is unclear. Trimming pared 3 bases from V and 1 base from J, leaving 10 bases between. The CDR3 consists of 15 residues. CDR1 is MNHNS and CDR2 is SASEGT in the germline V gene. Written as DNA, the CDR3 is TGTGCCAGCAGTGAGTCGACTCCCAGCAATCAGCCCCAGCATTTT. Its protein is CASSESTPSNQPQHF.

The V call is TRBV19, the J call TRBJ1-5, with D perhaps TRBD1 (6 bases). This CDR3 contains 12 residues. Trimming cost V 5 bases and J 9 bases, with 11 bases left between them. CDR1 and CDR2 (germline): LNHDA, SQIVND (reference sequence). The CDR3 DNA follows: TGTGCCAGTAGTCTTCTACAGGGGCCCCAGCATTTT. Encoded protein: CASSLLQGPQHF.

The rearrangement joins TRBV5-1 to TRBJ2-3; unclear D gene. The germline V gene has CDR1 SGHRS and CDR2 YFSETQ. Trimming removed 6 bases from V and 0 bases from J, with 11 bases in between. This CDR3 contains 14 residues. The CDR3, as DNA: TGCGCCAGCAAGGCGCCAGCTAGCACAGATACGCAGTATTTT. Its translation is CASKAPASTDTQYF.

The V and J genes are TRBV15 and TRBJ2-1; 13 nucleotides align to TRBD2. Germline V gene lookup returns CDR1 LNHNV and CDR2 YYDKDF (reference sequence). The J segment lost 5 bases and the V segment lost 0 bases, leaving 10 bases of the junction unmatched. The CDR3 loop spans 19 amino acids. The CDR3 spells CATSRDGTSGKSQNNEQFF. CDR3 coding DNA: TGTGCCACCAGCAGAGATGGGACTAGCGGGAAGAGCCAAAACAATGAGCAGTTCTTC. Looking up the rest from reference TRBV15 and TRBJ2-1 gives the full variable domain: DAMVIQNPRYQVTQFGKPVTLSCSQTLNHNVMYWYQQKSSQAPKLLFHYYDKDFNNEADTPDNFQSRRPNTSFCFLDIRSPGLGDTAMYLCATSRDGTSGKSQNNEQFFGPGTRLTVL.

The chain links TRBV10-1 to TRBJ1-2; D gene ambiguous. Germline CDR1 WNHNN, CDR2 SYGVQD (reference sequence). V was cut by 3 bases and J by 7 bases, with 15 bases left in between. The CDR3 runs to 14 residues. The CDR3 loop is CASSDSPGSGGYTF. CDR3 DNA sequence: TGCGCCAGCAGTGACAGCCCAGGCTCGGGTGGCTACACCTTC.

This chain links TRBV7-8 with TRBJ1-1; 7 bases are shared with TRBD1. The CDR3 is 15 amino acids. The V and J ends lost 3 bases and 3 bases, in that order; junction bases with no gene match: 7. Looked up from germline, CDR1 is SGHVS and CDR2 is FQNEAQ. The CDR3 nucleotides read TGTGCCAGCAGCTTTAACCCGGACAGGTACACTGAAGCTTTCTTT. Protein product: CASSFNPDRYTEAFF.

The V gene is TRBV7-6, the J gene TRBJ2-1, with D possibly matching TRBD2 (5 bases). Germline CDR1 reads SGHVS; CDR2 reads FNYEAQ. Trimming pared 5 bases from V and 5 bases from J, leaving 13 bases between. The CDR3 loop spans 14 amino acids. CDR3 in DNA: TGTGCCAGCAGCCTTAGCGAGGCGAACAATGAGCAGTTCTTC. Translated, it gives CASSLSEANNEQFF.

This clone came up once. The rearrangement uses TRBV28 and TRBJ2-1; D might be TRBD1 (7 bases). The CDR3 totals 12 residues. Germline CDR1 and CDR2: MDHEN and SYDVKM. Trimming removed 10 bases from V and 1 base from J, with 8 bases in between. CDR3 region: CATGGSYNEQFF. CDR3 nucleotide sequence: TGTGCCACAGGGGGGTCCTACAATGAGCAGTTCTTC.

Here the CDR3 reads CASIKQGWDTQYF. CDR3 bases: TGTGCCAGTATCAAACAGGGGTGGGATACGCAGTATTTT. The genes are TRBV19 and TRBJ2-3; 7 positions agree with TRBD1. J was trimmed by 6 bases and V by 7 bases; bases with no gene match: 7. Germline V gene lookup returns CDR1 LNHDA and CDR2 SQIVND (reference sequence). The CDR3 is made up of 13 amino acids.

The CDR3 spells CASRYLAENTGELFF. CDR3 coding DNA: TGCGCCAGCCGATATCTAGCGGAGAACACCGGGGAGCTGTTTTTT. This sequence joins TRBV5-1 and TRBJ2-2, with 7 bases lining up with TRBD2. Germline V gives CDR1 SGHRS, CDR2 YFSETQ. The trim removed 7 bases at V and 1 base at J, leaving 7 bases unmatched. The CDR3 is 15 residues long.

CDR3 loop: CASSSGGPTSYNEQFF. The CDR3 coding sequence is TGTGCCAGCAGCTCAGGGGGCCCTACCTCCTACAATGAGCAGTTCTTC. The chain has TRBV7-3 and TRBJ2-1; 8 bases map to TRBD1. CDR1 is SGHTA, CDR2 FQGTGA, per germline. This CDR3 is 16 amino acids long. V shed 4 bases, J shed 0 bases, and the junction held 5 bases outside the gene matches.